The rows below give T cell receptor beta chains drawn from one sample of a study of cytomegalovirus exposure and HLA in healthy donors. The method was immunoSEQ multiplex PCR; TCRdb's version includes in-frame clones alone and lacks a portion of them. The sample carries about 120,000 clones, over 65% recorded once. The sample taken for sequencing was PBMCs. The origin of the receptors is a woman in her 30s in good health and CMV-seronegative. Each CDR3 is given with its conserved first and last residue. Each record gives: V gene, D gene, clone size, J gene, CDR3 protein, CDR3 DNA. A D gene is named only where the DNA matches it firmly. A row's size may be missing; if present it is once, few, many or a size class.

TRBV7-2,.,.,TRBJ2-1,CASSLGLAYNEQFF,TGTGCCAGCAGCCTCGGGTTGGCCTACAATGAGCAGTTCTTC
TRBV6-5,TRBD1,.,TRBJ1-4,CASRRTGVDEKLFF,TGTGCCAGCAGACGGACAGGAGTGGACGAAAAACTGTTTTTT
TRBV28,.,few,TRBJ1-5,CASSLLWQGGQPQHF,TGTGCCAGCAGTTTATTATGGCAGGGTGGTCAGCCCCAGCATTTT
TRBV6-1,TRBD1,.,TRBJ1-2,CASRAGGSGDGGYTF,TGTGCCAGCAGGGCAGGGGGCTCAGGGGATGGGGGCTACACCTTC
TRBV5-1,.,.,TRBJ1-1,CASSSGFTEAFF,TGCGCCAGCAGCTCGGGATTCACTGAAGCTTTCTTT
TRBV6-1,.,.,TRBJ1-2,CASSEASRALNGYTF,TGTGCCAGCAGTGAAGCATCCAGGGCGTTGAATGGCTACACCTTC
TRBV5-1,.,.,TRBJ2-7,CASSRPGDEQYF,TGCGCCAGCAGTCGACCGGGGGATGAGCAGTACTTC
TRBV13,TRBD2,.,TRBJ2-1,CASSATGTSGPNTYNEQFF,TGTGCCAGCAGCGCAACCGGGACTAGCGGACCCAATACCTACAATGAGCAGTTCTTC
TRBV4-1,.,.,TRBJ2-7,CASSHTVVTRNYEQYF,TGCGCCAGCAGCCATACAGTGGTCACCAGAAATTACGAGCAGTACTTC
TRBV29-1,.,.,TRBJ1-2,CSVDAGGGYTF,TGCAGCGTTGATGCGGGGGGTGGCTACACCTTC
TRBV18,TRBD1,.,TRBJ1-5,CASSPGQGYQPQHF,TGTGCCAGCTCACCAGGACAGGGCTATCAGCCCCAGCATTTT
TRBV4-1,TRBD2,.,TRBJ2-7,CASSQDRPSGHYEQYF,TGCGCCAGCAGCCAAGACCGCCCTAGCGGACACTACGAGCAGTACTTC
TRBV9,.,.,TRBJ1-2,CASSVEGEGYYGYTF,TGTGCCAGCAGCGTAGAAGGAGAGGGTTACTATGGCTACACCTTC
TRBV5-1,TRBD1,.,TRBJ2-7,CASSRLNTGGAYEQYF,TGCGCCAGCAGCCGACTAAATACAGGGGGCGCGTACGAGCAGTACTTC
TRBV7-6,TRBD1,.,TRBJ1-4,CASSDRDRQDEKLFF,TGTGCCAGCAGCGACCGGGACAGGCAGGACGAAAAACTGTTTTTT
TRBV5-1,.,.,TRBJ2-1,CASSLPGTSGADNEQFF,TGCGCCAGCAGCCTGCCGGGGACCTCAGGGGCGGACAATGAGCAGTTCTTC
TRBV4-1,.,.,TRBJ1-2,CASSQDRMYYGYTF,TGCGCCAGCAGCCAAGACCGTATGTACTATGGCTACACCTTC
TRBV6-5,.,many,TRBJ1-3,CASSRRGGNTIYF,TGTGCCAGCAGCCGACGCGGGGGAAACACCATATATTTT
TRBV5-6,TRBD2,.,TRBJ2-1,CASSNPRVAGVNEQFF,TGTGCCAGCAGCAACCCACGGGTAGCGGGGGTAAATGAGCAGTTCTTC
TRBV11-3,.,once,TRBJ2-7,CASSSSSYEQYF,TGTGCCAGCAGCTCCTCCTCCTACGAGCAGTACTTC
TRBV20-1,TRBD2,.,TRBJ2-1,CSASTSDEQFF,TGCAGTGCTTCGACTAGCGATGAGCAGTTCTTC
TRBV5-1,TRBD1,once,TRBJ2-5,CASSFDRVLKTQYF,TGCGCCAGCAGCTTTGACAGGGTCCTCAAGACCCAGTACTTC
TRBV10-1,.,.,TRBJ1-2,CASSERGGTNYGYTF,TGCGCCAGCAGTGAGCGGGGGGGGACTAACTATGGCTACACCTTC
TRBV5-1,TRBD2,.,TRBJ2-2,CASSVTSIPGELFF,TGCGCCAGCAGCGTGACTAGCATCCCCGGGGAGCTGTTTTTT
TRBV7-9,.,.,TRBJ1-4,CASNWGGSGEKLFF,TGTGCCAGCAACTGGGGGGGGTCGGGTGAAAAACTGTTTTTT
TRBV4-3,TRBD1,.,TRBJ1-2,CASSQDRVTNYGYTF,TGCGCCAGCAGTCAAGACAGGGTAACTAACTATGGCTACACCTTC
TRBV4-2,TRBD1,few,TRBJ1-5,CASSLGTDLVGNQPQHF,TGTGCCAGCAGCCTAGGGACAGACCTCGTAGGCAATCAGCCCCAGCATTTT
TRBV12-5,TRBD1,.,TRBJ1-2,CASGLVTTGGANYGYTF,TGTGCTAGTGGTTTGGTCACGACAGGGGGAGCGAACTATGGCTACACCTTC
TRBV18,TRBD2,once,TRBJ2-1,CASSQLARNEQFF,TGTGCCAGCTCGCAACTAGCGAGGAATGAGCAGTTCTTC
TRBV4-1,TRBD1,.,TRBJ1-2,CASSQAAGQGSTYGYTF,TGCGCCAGCAGCCAAGCTGCCGGACAGGGTTCTACCTATGGCTACACCTTC
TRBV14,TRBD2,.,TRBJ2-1,CASSPTAGVGYNEQFF,TGTGCCAGCAGCCCCACAGCGGGAGTAGGTTACAATGAGCAGTTCTTC
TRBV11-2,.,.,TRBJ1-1,CASSLSGSNMNTEAFF,TGTGCCAGCAGCTTATCGGGAAGTAACATGAACACTGAAGCTTTCTTT
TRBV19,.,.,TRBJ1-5,CASSTPGRRQPQHF,TGTGCCAGTAGTACCCCAGGGAGGCGTCAGCCCCAGCATTTT
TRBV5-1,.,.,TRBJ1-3,CASSLTGPGNTIYF,TGCGCCAGCAGCTTGACAGGGCCTGGAAACACCATATATTTT
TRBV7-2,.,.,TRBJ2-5,CASSTGETQYF,TGTGCCAGCTCAACAGGAGAGACCCAGTACTTC
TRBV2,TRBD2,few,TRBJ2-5,CASSRRRGEETQYF,TGTGCCAGCAGTAGAAGGCGGGGGGAAGAGACCCAGTACTTC
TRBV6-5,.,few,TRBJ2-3,CASRQEADTQYF,TGTGCCAGCAGGCAGGAGGCAGATACGCAGTATTTT
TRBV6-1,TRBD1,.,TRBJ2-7,CASTAGTGGYEQYF,TGTGCCAGCACAGCGGGGACAGGGGGTTACGAGCAGTACTTC
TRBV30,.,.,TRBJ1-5,CAWSAGLDQPQHF,TGTGCCTGGAGTGCGGGGTTGGATCAGCCCCAGCATTTT
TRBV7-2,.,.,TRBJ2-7,CASSLVRQVGHHEQYF,TGTGCCAGCAGCTTAGTGCGTCAGGTCGGCCACCACGAGCAGTACTTC
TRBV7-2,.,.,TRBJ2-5,CASSIQGVAETQYF,TGTGCCAGCAGCATACAGGGTGTCGCAGAGACCCAGTACTTC